Following are 12 T cell receptor beta chains from one sample sequenced in a study of T cells in women clearing cervical HPV infection. Assay: immunoSEQ multiplex PCR; the TCRdb copy retains only in-frame clones and omits some. The sample data list some 39,000 clones. The specimen sequenced was blood buffy coat. These receptors were obtained from a woman between 18 and 69 years old with a cervical HPV16 infection that either progressed to CIN3+ or cleared (not recorded which).

A remark on this clone: The read ends 3 residues before the CDR3 terminus; that terminus is restored from the germline J gene. The rearrangement uses TRBV7-8 and TRBJ2-7, with 7 nucleotides matching TRBD1. Germline CDR1 SGHVS, CDR2 FQNEAQ. The junction had 12 bases not matched to a gene; V was cut back by 5 bases and J by 2 bases. The CDR3 has 16 residues. CDR3 DNA, as far as it was read: TGTGCCAGCAGCATACCTAAGGGGGCAGGGGCCTACGAG. Translating gives CASSIPKGAGAYE. Given in full, the CDR3 is CASSIPKGAGAYEQYF.

The CDR3 DNA, read in part, is TGTGCCAGCAGTTATGATGGCAACATT. It yields the protein CASSYDGNI. The entire CDR3 protein reads CASSYDGNIQYF. The chain carries TRBV6-2 or TRBV6-3 and TRBJ2-4; D unresolved. Read sequence stops 3 residues before the CDR3 end, and the germline J gene provides the missing end. Germline CDR1 and CDR2: MNHEY and SVGEGT. This CDR3 has 12 amino acids. The V gene lost 3 bases and the J gene lost 7 bases, with 7 bases spanning the gap.

About this clone itself: Read sequence stops 3 residues before the CDR3 end, and the germline J gene provides the missing end. The genes are TRBV20-1 and TRBJ2-3; TRBD2 is a possible D gene (6 bases). Germline assignment: CDR1 DFQATT and CDR2 SNEGSKA (reference sequence). This CDR3 is 16 amino acids long. V was shortened by 1 base and J by 6 bases, with 20 bases between the two germline ends. This CDR3 reads CSARVSKTGLLDTQYF. Incomplete CDR3 DNA: TGCAGTGCTAGAGTCAGTAAGACGGGACTTTTGGATACG.

About this clone: Sequencing ends 3 residues short of the CDR3 end; the germline J gene provides the rest. The chain joins TRBV20-1 to TRBJ1-4; D unclear. The CDR3 spans 13 residues. In germline, CDR1 is DFQATT, CDR2 SNEGSKA (reference sequence). The ends were cut back, 3 bases at V and 4 bases at J, with 9 bases in the middle. CDR3 region: CSASPGDNEKLFF. Incomplete CDR3 DNA: TGCAGTGCTAGTCCCGGGGATAATGAAAAA.

In regard to this clone: The CDR3 is cut off 3 residues early in the read; its end comes from the germline J gene. The gene calls are TRBV4-2 and TRBJ2-5, with D perhaps TRBD2 (5 bases). There are 15 residues in the CDR3. Trimming left V 0 bases short and J 2 bases short, with 10 bases between. The germline V gene has CDR1 LGHNA and CDR2 YNFKEQ. The covered CDR3 bases are TGTGCCAGCAGCCAAGATACTAGTCCACAAGAGACC. Protein sequence: CASSQDTSPQET. The full-length CDR3 reads as CASSQDTSPQETQYF.

Points on this clone: The observed sequence ends 3 residues before the CDR3 terminus, with the missing tail filled in from the germline J gene. This chain uses TRBV29-1 with TRBJ2-7; D might be TRBD1 (6 bases). In germline, CDR1 is SQVTM, CDR2 ANQGSEA. CDR3 size: 14 residues. The germline V and J ends were trimmed by 6 bases and 5 bases, with 20 bases remaining between them. The CDR3 bases that were read are TGCAGCGTGAGTACACGGGACATCGCTCACGAG. Amino acids: CSVSTRDIAHE. The whole CDR3 sequence reads CSVSTRDIAHEQYF.

As regards this clone: The DNA ends 3 residues before the CDR3 does, and the rest of the CDR3 is filled in from the germline J gene. The rearrangement uses TRBV18 and TRBJ1-2; the D gene is possibly TRBD1 (6 bases). This CDR3 is 14 amino acids long. The V gene's germline CDR1 is KGHSH and CDR2 LQKENI. CDR3 bases read: TGTGCCAGCTCACCACGGAGGGACACCGCGGGC. The encoded protein is CASSPRRDTAG. The entire CDR3 is CASSPRRDTAGYTF.

Concerning this clone: The CDR3 end is not reached by the read, which stops 3 residues before it; the germline J gene fills it in. The V and J genes are TRBV30 and TRBJ1-2; weak D call: TRBD1 (5 bases). CDR1 GTSNPN and CDR2 SVGIG come from the germline V gene (reference sequence). Trimming pared 0 bases from V and 3 bases from J, leaving 17 bases between. This CDR3 has 16 amino acids. CDR3 bases read: TGTGCCTGGAGTGTCGGTCTAGGACCAGGGTACTATGGC. This encodes CAWSVGLGPGYYG. The complete CDR3 sequence is CAWSVGLGPGYYGYTF.

Incomplete CDR3 DNA: TGTGCCAGCAGTTACTTCCGACAGGGGAAGGGCACAGATACG. This sequence encodes CASSYFRQGKGTDT. The CDR3 reads in full as CASSYFRQGKGTDTQYF. The J gene is TRBJ2-3, the V gene TRBV6-2 or TRBV6-3; 8 nucleotides line up with TRBD1. The read ends 3 residues early relative to the CDR3; the germline J gene fills the gap. J lost 1 base, V lost 1 base, and 7 bases had no gene match. CDR3 length: 17 amino acids. The germline gives CDR1 MNHEY, CDR2 SVGEGT.

Concerning this clone: An end of the junction differs from the germline gene, which may be a read error. The observed sequence ends 3 residues before the CDR3 terminus, with the missing tail filled in from the germline J gene. The chain links TRBV4-2 to TRBJ2-7; D gene uncertain. The CDR3 is 16 amino acids. Germline CDR1 LGHNA, CDR2 YNFKEQ. CDR3 protein: CASSQDSETGSYEQYF. Partial CDR3 DNA: TGCGCCAGCAGCCAAGATTCGGAGACTGGCTCCTACGAG.

As for this clone: Sequence at one end of the junction differs from germline and may be a read error. The read terminates 3 residues before the CDR3 end, so the remaining end is supplied by the germline J gene. The chain has TRBV4-2 and TRBJ2-2; a possible D gene is TRBD1 (5 bases). Per germline, CDR1 LGHNA and CDR2 YNFKEQ. CDR3 size: 18 residues. The sequenced part of the CDR3 DNA is TGCGCCAGCAGCCAAGCTGAGTTATGGGGCGCGAACACCGGGGAG. This sequence encodes CASSQAELWGANTGE. The full-length CDR3 reads as CASSQAELWGANTGELFF.

The CDR3 loop reads CASSFRTGGDYGYTF. The part of the CDR3 DNA that was read is TGTGCCAGCAGTTTCCGGACAGGGGGCGACTATGGC. The V gene is TRBV6-2 or TRBV6-3, the J gene TRBJ1-2, with 11 bases fitting TRBD1. From the germline J gene comes the end of the CDR3, since the read stops 3 residues before it. The CDR3 length is 15 residues. From germline, CDR1 is MNHEY and CDR2 SVGEGT. Germline trimming cut 4 bases from V and 3 bases from J; bases unmatched to any gene: 4.